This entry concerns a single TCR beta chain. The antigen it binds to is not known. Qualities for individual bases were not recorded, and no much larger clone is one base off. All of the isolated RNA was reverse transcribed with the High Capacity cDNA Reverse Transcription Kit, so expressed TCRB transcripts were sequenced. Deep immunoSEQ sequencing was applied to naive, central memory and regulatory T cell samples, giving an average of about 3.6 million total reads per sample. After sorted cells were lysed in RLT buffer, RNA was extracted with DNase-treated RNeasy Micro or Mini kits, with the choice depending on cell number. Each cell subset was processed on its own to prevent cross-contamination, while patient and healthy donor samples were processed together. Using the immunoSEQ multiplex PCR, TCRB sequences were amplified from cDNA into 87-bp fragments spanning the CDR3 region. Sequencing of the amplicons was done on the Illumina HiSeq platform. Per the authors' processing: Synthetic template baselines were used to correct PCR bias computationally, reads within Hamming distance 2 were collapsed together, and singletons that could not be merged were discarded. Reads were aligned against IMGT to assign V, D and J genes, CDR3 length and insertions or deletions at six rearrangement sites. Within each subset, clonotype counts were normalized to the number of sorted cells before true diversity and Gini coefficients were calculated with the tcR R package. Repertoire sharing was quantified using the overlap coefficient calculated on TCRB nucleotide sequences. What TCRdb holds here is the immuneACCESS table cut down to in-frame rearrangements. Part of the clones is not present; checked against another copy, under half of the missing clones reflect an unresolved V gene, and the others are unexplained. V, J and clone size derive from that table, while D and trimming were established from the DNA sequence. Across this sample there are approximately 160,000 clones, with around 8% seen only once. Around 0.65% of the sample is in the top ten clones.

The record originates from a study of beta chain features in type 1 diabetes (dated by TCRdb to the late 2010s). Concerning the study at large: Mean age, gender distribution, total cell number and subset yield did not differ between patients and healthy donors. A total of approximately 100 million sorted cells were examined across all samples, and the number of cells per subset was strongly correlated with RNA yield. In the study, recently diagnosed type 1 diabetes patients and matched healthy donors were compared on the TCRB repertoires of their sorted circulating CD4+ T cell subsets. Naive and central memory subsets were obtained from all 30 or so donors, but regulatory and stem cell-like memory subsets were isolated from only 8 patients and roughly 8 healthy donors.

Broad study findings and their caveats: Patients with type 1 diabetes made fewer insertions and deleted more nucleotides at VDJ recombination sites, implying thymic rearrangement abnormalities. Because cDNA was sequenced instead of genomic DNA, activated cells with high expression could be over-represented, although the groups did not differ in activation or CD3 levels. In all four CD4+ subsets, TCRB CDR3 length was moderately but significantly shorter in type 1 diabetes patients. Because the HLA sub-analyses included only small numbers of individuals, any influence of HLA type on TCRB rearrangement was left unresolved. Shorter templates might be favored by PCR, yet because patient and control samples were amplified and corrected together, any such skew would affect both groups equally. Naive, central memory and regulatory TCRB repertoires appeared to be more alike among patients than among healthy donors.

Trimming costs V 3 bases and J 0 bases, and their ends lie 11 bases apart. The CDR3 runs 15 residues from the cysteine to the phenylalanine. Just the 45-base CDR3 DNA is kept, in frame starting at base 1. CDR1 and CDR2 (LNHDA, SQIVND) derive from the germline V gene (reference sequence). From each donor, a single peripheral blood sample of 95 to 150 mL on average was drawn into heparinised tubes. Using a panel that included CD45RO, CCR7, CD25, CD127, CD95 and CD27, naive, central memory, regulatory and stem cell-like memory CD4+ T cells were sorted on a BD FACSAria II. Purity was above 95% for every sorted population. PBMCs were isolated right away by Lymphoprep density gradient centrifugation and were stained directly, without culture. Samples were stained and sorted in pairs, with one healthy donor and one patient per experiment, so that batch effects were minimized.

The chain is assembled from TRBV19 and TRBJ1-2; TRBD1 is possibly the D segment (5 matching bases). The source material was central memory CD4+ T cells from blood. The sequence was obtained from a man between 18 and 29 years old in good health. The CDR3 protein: CASSIRRDPNYGYTF. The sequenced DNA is TGTGCCAGTAGTATTCGGAGGGACCCTAACTATGGCTACACCTTC.